These 25 T cell receptor beta chains originate from one sample sequenced in a study of T cell responses to AZD1222 COVID-19 vaccine. Using immunoSEQ multiplex PCR, the repertoire was profiled, and TCRdb retains in-frame clones only, with some absent. In the table there are some 180,000 clones, 80% to 95% of which are singletons. The sequencing here drew on peripheral blood, taken on day 0 of AZD1222 vaccination. The receptors derive from an adult in good health.

The chain recombines TRBV28 with TRBJ2-7; weak D call: TRBD1 (6 bases). The germline V gene encodes CDR1 MDHEN and CDR2 SYDVKM. The CDR3 covers 13 residues. The germline V and J ends were trimmed by 2 bases and 4 bases, with 9 bases remaining between them. The CDR3 DNA reads TGTGCCAGCAGTTTAACAGGGCAATACGAGCAGTACTTC. Its protein is CASSLTGQYEQYF.

The chain is built from TRBV3-1 (or the pseudogene TRBV3-2) and TRBJ2-7; 8 bases align to TRBD2. Germline trimming cut 6 bases from V and 3 bases from J; bases unmatched to any gene: 4. From germline, CDR1 is LGHDT and CDR2 YNNKEL (reference sequence). This CDR3 contains 13 residues. The CDR3 protein is CASSPRGGYEQYF. In DNA form, the CDR3 reads TGTGCCAGCAGTCCCCGGGGGGGCTACGAGCAGTACTTC.

The V and J genes are TRBV7-6 and TRBJ1-5; no firm D call. Germline V gives CDR1 SGHVS, CDR2 FNYEAQ. The germline V and J ends were trimmed by 2 bases and 6 bases, with 14 bases remaining between them. CDR3 length equals 15 residues. The CDR3 nucleotides read TGTGCCAGCAGCTTATTATACGGGGAAAGTCAGCCCCAGCATTTT. Protein sequence: CASSLLYGESQPQHF.

The rearrangement links TRBV28 to TRBJ2-7; 9 bases are shared with TRBD1. Germline V lookup: CDR1 MDHEN, CDR2 SYDVKM. The junction had 4 bases not matched to a gene; V was cut back by 3 bases and J by 1 base. The CDR3 is made up of 15 amino acids. The CDR3 region is CASSFLTGGSYEQYF. For the CDR3, the DNA is TGTGCCAGCAGTTTTCTGACAGGGGGTTCCTACGAGCAGTACTTC.

The chain employs TRBV6-5 and TRBJ2-7; TRBD2 might be the D (5 bases). There are 16 residues in the CDR3. CDR1 and CDR2 from the germline V gene are MNHEY and SVGAGI. Trimming took 4 bases from V and 0 from J, leaving 16 bases between them. DNA for the CDR3: TGTGCCAGCAGTTTCCCAGACGGGGAGAGCTCCTACGAGCAGTACTTC. It encodes CASSFPDGESSYEQYF.

J is TRBJ2-7 and V is TRBV4-1; 7 bases match TRBD2. The J segment lost 3 bases and the V segment lost 0 bases, leaving 8 bases of the junction unmatched. The CDR3 extends over 16 amino acids. Germline CDR1 is MGHRA and CDR2 is YSYEKL. The CDR3: CASSQDGASGVYEQYF. In DNA form, the CDR3 reads TGCGCCAGCAGCCAAGATGGGGCTAGCGGTGTCTACGAGCAGTACTTC.

V and J are TRBV3-1 (or the pseudogene TRBV3-2) and TRBJ2-3; 8 bases align to TRBD2. The CDR3 loop spans 15 amino acids. Germline trimming cut 4 bases from V and 2 bases from J; bases unmatched to any gene: 5. Germline loops: CDR1 LGHDT, CDR2 YNNKEL (reference sequence). As DNA, the CDR3 is TGTGCCAGCAGCCTCCGGGGGGGGCACACAGATACGCAGTATTTT. Its protein product is CASSLRGGHTDTQYF.

V gene TRBV19 combines with J gene TRBJ2-2, with TRBD1 as a possible D gene (5 bases). Trimming left V 8 bases short and J 6 bases short, with 10 bases between. Germline CDR1 and CDR2: LNHDA and SQIVND (reference sequence). The CDR3 extends over 12 amino acids. Written as DNA, the CDR3 is TGTGCCAGTGCAGGGCTCTCCGGGGAGCTGTTTTTT. Encoded protein: CASAGLSGELFF.

The V and J genes are TRBV10-2 and TRBJ2-3; 8 positions match TRBD2. Germline CDR1 WSHSY, CDR2 SAAADI. V shed 6 bases and J 5 bases; nucleotides not matched to a gene: 10. The CDR3 is 15 amino acids. The CDR3 loop is CASRISGDTLDTQYF. DNA of the CDR3: TGCGCCAGCAGGATTAGCGGGGACACACTAGATACGCAGTATTTT.

The chain uses TRBV10-3 and TRBJ2-7; 12 bases map to TRBD1. Trimming at V came to 2 bases and at J to 1 base, leaving 6 bases not matched to a gene. The CDR3 contains 17 residues. Per germline, CDR1 ENHRY and CDR2 SYGVKD. CDR3 in amino acids: CAISEGTGGGRSYEQYF. The CDR3, as DNA: TGTGCCATCAGTGAGGGGACAGGGGGCGGACGATCCTACGAGCAGTACTTC.

The chain couples TRBV5-1 to TRBJ2-1; TRBD1 matches at 7 bases. The J segment lost 7 bases and the V segment lost 4 bases, leaving 5 bases of the junction unmatched. Germline values: CDR1 SGHRS, CDR2 YFSETQ. CDR3 length: 13 amino acids. The CDR3 is CASSPDRENEQFF. CDR3 sequence (DNA): TGCGCCAGCAGCCCCGACAGGGAAAATGAGCAGTTCTTC.

The chain links TRBV7-9 to TRBJ2-1, with D unclear. V was trimmed by 3 bases and J by 8 bases, leaving 2 bases between them. Germline CDR1 SEHNR, CDR2 FQNEAQ (reference sequence). The CDR3 is made up of 10 amino acids. The CDR3 region is CASSFDEQFF. In DNA, the CDR3 is TGTGCCAGCAGCTTTGATGAGCAGTTCTTC.

The CDR3 protein is CSTWSGAGEQYF. The CDR3 coding sequence is TGCAGCACCTGGTCAGGGGCGGGAGAGCAGTACTTC. The genes are TRBV29-1 and TRBJ2-7; perhaps D is TRBD1 or TRBD2 (6 bases each). The CDR3 is made up of 12 amino acids. From germline, CDR1 is SQVTM and CDR2 ANQGSEA. The ends were cut back, 8 bases at V and 7 bases at J, with 18 bases in the middle.

The V gene is TRBV6-5, the J gene TRBJ2-3; maybe TRBD2 (7 bases). Germline CDR1 MNHEY, CDR2 SVGAGI. The length of the CDR3 is 15 residues. V dropped 2 bases and J dropped 1 base, with 10 bases sitting between them. The CDR3 loop is CASSYGGAGTDTQYF. The CDR3 DNA sequence: TGTGCCAGCAGTTACGGGGGGGCCGGCACAGATACGCAGTATTTT.

This chain uses TRBV18 with TRBJ1-5; 10 bases agree with TRBD1. The CDR3 extends over 16 amino acids. CDR1 is KGHSH and CDR2 is LQKENI in the germline V gene. Unmatched junction bases numbered 6, after V lost 2 bases and J lost 5 bases. This chain's CDR3 is CASSPSSTGGYQPQHF. CDR3 DNA: TGTGCCAGCTCACCATCCTCGACAGGGGGCTATCAGCCCCAGCATTTT.

V gene TRBV6-4 combines with J gene TRBJ2-1; D is uncertain. The germline CDR1 and CDR2 sequences are MRHNA and SNTAGT. Trimming took off 7 bases at V and 0 bases at J, with 19 bases between the two ends. The CDR3 is 17 residues long. As DNA, the CDR3 is TGTGCCAGCACCCCCGGCAGTAAGCTCAGCTCCTACAATGAGCAGTTCTTC. This encodes CASTPGSKLSSYNEQFF.

This CDR3 is CSVARRGESEAFF. CDR3 in DNA: TGCAGCGTTGCCCGCAGGGGTGAGAGTGAAGCTTTCTTT. The chain is built from TRBV29-1 and TRBJ1-1; TRBD1 might be the D (6 bases). Between the trimmed V and J ends, which lost 4 bases and 7 bases, there was a span of 16 bases. Germline V gives CDR1 SQVTM, CDR2 ANQGSEA. The CDR3 covers 13 residues.

The V gene is TRBV2, the J gene TRBJ2-2; 11 bases map to TRBD1. Trimming removed 7 bases from V and 4 bases from J; junction bases left unmatched: 2. There are 14 residues in the CDR3. Germline V lookup: CDR1 SNHLY, CDR2 FYNNEI. CDR3: CASTGTGGTGELFF. The DNA for the CDR3 is TGTGCCAGCACTGGGACAGGGGGCACCGGGGAGCTGTTTTTT. Full variable domain (missing parts from reference TRBV2 and TRBJ2-2): EPEVTQTPSHQVTQMGQEVILRCVPISNHLYFYWYRQILGQKVEFLVSFYNNEISEKSEIFDDQFSVERPDGSNFTLKIRSTKLEDSAMYFCASTGTGGTGELFFGEGSRLTVL.

The chain couples TRBV4-1 to TRBJ1-1; a possible D gene is TRBD1 (5 bases). The CDR3 is 14 residues long. Germline lookup yields CDR1 MGHRA and CDR2 YSYEKL. V was shortened by 8 bases and J by 11 bases, with 24 bases between the two germline ends. The chain's CDR3 is CASGLVTGTTRAFF. Written as DNA, the CDR3 is TGCGCCAGCGGGCTGGTAACAGGAACAACTAGGGCTTTCTTT.

This clone has a single count. The V gene is TRBV6-5, the J gene TRBJ1-6, with D tentatively TRBD1 (5 bases). The V end was cut by 2 bases, the J end by 18 bases, with 11 bases between. There are 11 residues in the CDR3. Germline lookup yields CDR1 MNHEY and CDR2 SVGAGI. CDR3 in amino acids: CASSYQGTDHF. The CDR3 region has the DNA TGTGCCAGCAGTTACCAGGGTACCGACCACTTT.

The chain is built from TRBV5-4 and TRBJ2-5; 8 bases map to TRBD2. From germline, CDR1 is SGHNT and CDR2 YYREEE (reference sequence). Trimming cost V 4 bases and J 5 bases; bases outside gene matches: 13. The CDR3 is 16 residues long. The CDR3 protein is CASSLHPRGGGETQYF. In DNA form, the CDR3 reads TGTGCCAGCAGCCTCCACCCCCGGGGGGGCGGGGAGACCCAGTACTTC.

The chain employs TRBV9 and TRBJ1-4; maybe TRBD1 (5 bases). V lost 1 base to trimming and J lost 4 bases, with 8 bases between them. CDR3 length equals 14 residues. Germline loops: CDR1 SGDLS, CDR2 YYNGEE. The CDR3 bases are TGTGCCAGCAGCGTATCCGGGGGTAATGAAAAACTGTTTTTT. It codes for CASSVSGGNEKLFF. The full variable domain, its missing parts supplied by reference TRBV9 and TRBJ1-4, is DSGVTQTPKHLITATGQRVTLRCSPRSGDLSVYWYQQSLDQGLQFLIQYYNGEERAKGNILERFSAQQFPDLHSELNLSSLELGDSALYFCASSVSGGNEKLFFGSGTQLSVL.

The chain joins TRBV5-1 to TRBJ2-3; tentative D call: TRBD1 (5 bases). Germline CDR1 SGHRS, CDR2 YFSETQ. V gave up 3 bases and J gave up 7 bases, with 15 bases separating them. This CDR3 contains 14 residues. CDR3 DNA sequence: TGCGCCAGCAGCTCGCAGGGCGGTGGTAATACGCAGTATTTT. This sequence encodes CASSSQGGGNTQYF.

In its sample, this clone was seen a few times. V usage is TRBV2 and J usage is TRBJ2-2; the D is unclear. CDR1 is SNHLY and CDR2 is FYNNEI in the germline V gene. V lost 5 bases and J 1 base, leaving 5 bases between the germline ends. This CDR3 region has 13 residues. CDR3 sequence reads: CASSTQNTGELFF. The DNA of the CDR3 is TGTGCCAGCAGTACACAGAACACCGGGGAGCTGTTTTTT.

This chain uses TRBV29-1 with TRBJ1-2; no firm D call. The germline V gene encodes CDR1 SQVTM and CDR2 ANQGSEA. With 3 bases removed from V and 0 bases from J, the gap between germline ends came to 11 bases. There are 14 residues in the CDR3. The CDR3 protein is CSVEGPRTNYGYTF. CDR3 coding DNA: TGCAGCGTTGAGGGCCCGAGAACTAACTATGGCTACACCTTC. Based on the CDR3 plus reference TRBV29-1 and TRBJ1-2, the full variable domain is SAVISQKPSRDICQRGTSLTIQCQVDSQVTMMFWYRQQPGQSLTLIATANQGSEATYESGFVIDKFPISRPNLTFSTLTVSNMSPEDSSIYLCSVEGPRTNYGYTFGSGTRLTVV.